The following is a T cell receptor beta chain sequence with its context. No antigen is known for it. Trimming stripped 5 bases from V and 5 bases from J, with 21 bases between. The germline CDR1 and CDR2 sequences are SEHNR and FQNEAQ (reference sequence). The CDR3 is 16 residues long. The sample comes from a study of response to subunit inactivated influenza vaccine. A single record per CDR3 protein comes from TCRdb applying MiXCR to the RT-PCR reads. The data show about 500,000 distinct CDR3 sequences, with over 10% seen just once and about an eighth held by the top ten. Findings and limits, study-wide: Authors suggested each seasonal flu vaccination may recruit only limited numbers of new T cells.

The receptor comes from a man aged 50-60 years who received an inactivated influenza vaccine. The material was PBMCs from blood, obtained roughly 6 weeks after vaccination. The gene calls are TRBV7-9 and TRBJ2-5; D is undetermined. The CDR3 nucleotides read TGTGCCAGCAGCCTCCCCCCGGGCTCGCGACGGGAGACCCAGTACTTC. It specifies CASSLPPGSRRETQYF.